This is a list of T cell receptor beta chains from one sample in a study of shared clonotypes between healthy human individuals. Sequenced by immunoSEQ multiplex PCR; TCRdb stores in-frame clones only, minus some. The table shows around 2,000,000 clones, with roughly 94% occurring only once. Specimen: naive CD8+ T cells sorted from blood. The source of these receptors is a man between 18 and 35 years old in good health. Both conserved end residues are trimmed from each CDR3. A D gene is named only where the DNA matches it firmly.

J: TRBJ2-3
V: TRBV9
D: -
CDR3: ASSVDEGAADTQY

J: TRBJ2-1
V: TRBV19
D: -
CDR3: ASTSDSYYNEQF

J: TRBJ2-5
V: TRBV10-2
D: -
CDR3: ASSEVGFQETQY

J: TRBJ1-5
V: TRBV27
D: -
CDR3: ASNEGYSNQPQH

J: TRBJ2-1
V: TRBV9
D: -
CDR3: ASGGEVPHEQF

J: TRBJ2-7
V: TRBV28
D: TRBD2
CDR3: ASSLLGLSYEQY

J: TRBJ1-1
V: TRBV6-5
D: -
CDR3: ASTLGHSGEAF

J: TRBJ2-7
V: TRBV7-9
D: TRBD2
CDR3: ASSLSSGGAGEQY

J: TRBJ2-7
V: TRBV19
D: -
CDR3: ASSAAGGSEQY

J: TRBJ1-2
V: TRBV29-1
D: TRBD1
CDR3: SVEGDRGVYGYT

J: TRBJ1-4
V: TRBV7-9
D: -
CDR3: ASSPATLATNEKLF

J: TRBJ2-7
V: TRBV11-2
D: TRBD2
CDR3: ASSLGPSGYEQY